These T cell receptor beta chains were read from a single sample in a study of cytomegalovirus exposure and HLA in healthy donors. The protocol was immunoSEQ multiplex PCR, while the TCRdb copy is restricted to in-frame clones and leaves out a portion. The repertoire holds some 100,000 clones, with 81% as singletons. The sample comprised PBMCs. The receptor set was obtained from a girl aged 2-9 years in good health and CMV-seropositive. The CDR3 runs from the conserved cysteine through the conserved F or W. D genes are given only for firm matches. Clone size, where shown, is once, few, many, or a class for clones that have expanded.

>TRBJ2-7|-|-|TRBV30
TGTGCCTGGAGTGGCCGGCGGGACAGCTCCTACGAGCAGTACTTC
CAWSGRRDSSYEQYF
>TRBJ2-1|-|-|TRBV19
TGTGCCAGTAGTATTAGCCCTAGTAGGATACACTACAATGAGCAGTTCTTC
CASSISPSRIHYNEQFF
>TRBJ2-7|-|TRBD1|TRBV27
TGTGCCAGCAGTTTCATCAGTGGACAGGGGCGATATGAGCAGTACTTC
CASSFISGQGRYEQYF
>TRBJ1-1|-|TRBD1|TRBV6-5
TGTGCCAGCAGTTCCTTGGGACAGAAAGCTTTCTTT
CASSSLGQKAFF
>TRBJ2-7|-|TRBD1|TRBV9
TGTGCCAGCAGTTCCGGGACAGTCTACGAGCAGTACTTC
CASSSGTVYEQYF
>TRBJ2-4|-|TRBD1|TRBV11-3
TGTGCCAGCAGCTTAGAGGGGACAGGGGCCAAAAACATTCAGTACTTC
CASSLEGTGAKNIQYF
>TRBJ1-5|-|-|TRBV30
TGTGCCGTCCATGGGGGCCGCAATCAGCCCCAGCATTTT
CAVHGGRNQPQHF
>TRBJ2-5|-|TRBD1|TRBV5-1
TGCGCCAGCAGTCGAACCGGGACAGGGAAATTAGAGACCCAGTACTTC
CASSRTGTGKLETQYF
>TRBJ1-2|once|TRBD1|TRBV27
TGTGCCAGCAGTTTCTCCGGGACAGGAAGCTATGGCTACACCTTC
CASSFSGTGSYGYTF
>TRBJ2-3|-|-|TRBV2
TGTGCCAGCAGAGGGACTCGCCGAGGCACAGATACGCAGTATTTT
CASRGTRRGTDTQYF
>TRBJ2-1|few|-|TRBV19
TGTGCCAGTAGTGCCTTACAGAGTTCCTACAATGAGCAGTTCTTC
CASSALQSSYNEQFF
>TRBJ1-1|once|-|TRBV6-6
TGTGCCAGCAGTCATCCGCAGGGCTCCTCTGGGGCTTTCTTT
CASSHPQGSSGAFF
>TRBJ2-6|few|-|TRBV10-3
TGTGCCATCGGGGGACAAACTGGGGCCAACGTCCTGACTTTC
CAIGGQTGANVLTF
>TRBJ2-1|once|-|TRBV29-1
TGCAGCTGTGGGGGGAGAGGTTCGGACTACAATGAGCAGTTCTTC
CSCGGRGSDYNEQFF
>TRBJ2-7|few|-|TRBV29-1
TGCAGCGTTGAAGATGTGGGGCCCTACGAGCAGTACTTC
CSVEDVGPYEQYF
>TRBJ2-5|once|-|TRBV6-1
TGTGCCAGCAGTGGTCCAGGGTTTGAGACCCAGTACTTC
CASSGPGFETQYF
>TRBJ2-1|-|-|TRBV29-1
TGCAGCGTTGAGGCCTACAGGAGCTCCTACAATGAGCAGTTCTTC
CSVEAYRSSYNEQFF
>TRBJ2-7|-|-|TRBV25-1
TGTGCCAGCAGTGACAGGGTAATGGGCGAGCAGTACTTC
CASSDRVMGEQYF
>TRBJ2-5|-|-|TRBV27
TGTGCCAGCAGATCTCTAGGGAGGGAGACCCAGTACTTC
CASRSLGRETQYF
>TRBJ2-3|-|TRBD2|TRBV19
TGTGCCAGTGGACTAGCGGGGGTCACAGATACGCAGTATTTT
CASGLAGVTDTQYF
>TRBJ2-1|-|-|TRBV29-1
TGCAGCACCAGGACATGGGGCAATGAGCAGTTCTTC
CSTRTWGNEQFF
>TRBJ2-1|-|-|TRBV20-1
TGCAGTCCCGGAGGGTACAATGAGCAGTTCTTC
CSPGGYNEQFF
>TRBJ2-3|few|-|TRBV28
TGTGCCAGCAGCCAACTAACTGGGGATACGCAGTATTTT
CASSQLTGDTQYF
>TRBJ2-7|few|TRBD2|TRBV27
TGTGCCAGCAGTTACCGGGCTAGCGGGAGGGCCAGTCCCTACGAGCAGTACTTC
CASSYRASGRASPYEQYF